This is a list of T cell receptor beta chains from one sample in a study of radiotherapy plus CTLA-4 blockade in lung cancer. Data came from immunoSEQ multiplex PCR; TCRdb stores just in-frame clones and leaves some out. The table includes about 97,000 clones, approximately 72% detected once. This specimen consisted of peripheral blood, obtained from a patient treated with radiotherapy plus ipilimumab. These receptors were obtained from a human donor with non-small cell lung cancer who had a partial response to radiotherapy plus ipilimumab. Some clones in this sample may be carry-over from other donors' samples. Each CDR3 is given with its conserved first and last residue. Each record gives: J gene, V gene, clone size, D gene, CDR3 DNA, CDR3 protein. A D gene is named only where the DNA matches it firmly. Clone size is not always given. Where it is, it says once, few, many or a class for expanded clones.

TRBJ1-1 TRBV18 - - TGTGCCAGCTTGGAGGCCATGAACACTGAAGCTTTCTTT CASLEAMNTEAFF
TRBJ2-7 TRBV11-2 - TRBD1 TGTGCCAGCAGCGTAACAGGGGGCGTAACCTCCTACGAGCAGTACTTC CASSVTGGVTSYEQYF
TRBJ2-5 TRBV28 - TRBD1 TGTGCCAGCAGTACACAGGGGCCCGGGACCCAGTACTTC CASSTQGPGTQYF
TRBJ1-6 TRBV5-5 - - TGTGCCAGCAGCCCCCCCCAGGGGTCAAATTCACCCCTCCACTTT CASSPPQGSNSPLHF
TRBJ2-1 TRBV9 - - TGTGCCAGCAGCGTAAGGGGGGGGAGCTCCTACAATGAGCAGTTCTTC CASSVRGGSSYNEQFF
TRBJ2-7 TRBV6-4 - - TGTGCCAGCCACAGCACTAGGGATACCTACGAGCAGTACTTC CASHSTRDTYEQYF
TRBJ1-4 TRBV2 - - TGTGCCAGCAGCACATCGGTGGGGGGGGCGAGTGAAAAACTGTTTTTT CASSTSVGGASEKLFF
TRBJ2-3 TRBV27 few - TGTGCCAGCAGGCCGGGGGGCGGAACCACAGATACGCAGTATTTT CASRPGGGTTDTQYF
TRBJ2-1 TRBV29-1 many - TGCAGCGTTGGGCTGCCGGGAGATAGGGGTGAGCAGTTCTTC CSVGLPGDRGEQFF
TRBJ1-4 TRBV6-1 - TRBD1 TGTGCCAGCAGCAAGACAGGGAGGAGTGAAAAACTGTTTTTT CASSKTGRSEKLFF
TRBJ2-5 TRBV7-9 once - TGTGCCAGCAGCTTAGTCCCCGCAGCGCTGTTAACTGGGGGGGAGACCCAGTACTTC CASSLVPAALLTGGETQYF
TRBJ2-5 TRBV7-9 - TRBD1 TGTGCCAGCAGCTCAACCGATAACAGGGGTTCGGGTGAGACCCAGTACTTC CASSSTDNRGSGETQYF
TRBJ2-2 TRBV14 - - TGTGCCAGCAGCCAAGTTACGGCCGGGGAGCTGTTTTTT CASSQVTAGELFF
TRBJ2-3 TRBV4-2 - TRBD2 TGTGCCAGCAGCCAAGATTTGAGCGGGGGGGCCGAAACAGATACGCAGTATTTT CASSQDLSGGAETDTQYF
TRBJ2-7 TRBV11-2 once - TGTGCCAGCAGCCGCCGCAAGGGGGTGCACTACGAGCAGTACTTC CASSRRKGVHYEQYF
TRBJ1-3 TRBV18 - - TGTGCCAGCTCATCATCTCGGGTCGGAATTACTGGAAACACCATATATTTT CASSSSRVGITGNTIYF
TRBJ2-1 TRBV28 few - TGTGCCAGCGGTGGAGTGGTTGAGCAGTTCTTC CASGGVVEQFF
TRBJ2-7 TRBV18 - - TGTGCCAGCTCACCAGAGGCGGAACTGGAGCAGTACTTC CASSPEAELEQYF
TRBJ2-5 TRBV5-1 - - TGCGCCACCTCCCCGGGGATCCAAGAGACCCAGTACTTC CATSPGIQETQYF
TRBJ2-3 TRBV6-1 few - TGTGCCAGCAGTGTGCTCGCGACTGGCACAGATACGCAGTATTTT CASSVLATGTDTQYF
TRBJ2-1 TRBV29-1 - TRBD2 TGCAGCGTTGGTTCTAGCGGAAGGAGCTCCTACAATGAGCAGTTCTTC CSVGSSGRSSYNEQFF
TRBJ2-7 TRBV28 - TRBD1 TGTGCCAGCACCACCGCCCCAGGGGGCTACGAGCAGTACTTC CASTTAPGGYEQYF
TRBJ2-7 TRBV2 - - TGTGCCAGCAGTGAAAGTATAGCGAGTAGCTCCTACGAGCAGTACTTC CASSESIASSSYEQYF
TRBJ2-1 TRBV7-2 - TRBD1 TGTGCCAGCAGCCCACAGGGGCGATACAATGAGCAGTTCTTC CASSPQGRYNEQFF
TRBJ1-3 TRBV10-1 many - TGCGCCAGCTCGTCGGGTGGCTCTGGAAACACCATATATTTT CASSSGGSGNTIYF
TRBJ2-1 TRBV5-1 - TRBD2 TGCGCCAGCAGCGATAAGGCGGGAGCCCACAATGAGCAGTTCTTC CASSDKAGAHNEQFF
TRBJ2-7 TRBV5-4 - - TGTGCCAGCAGCAGGGACACCTACTACGAGCAGTACTTC CASSRDTYYEQYF
TRBJ1-5 TRBV11-2 few - TGTGCCAGCAGCTTAGATCCGGGTTTTAATCAGCCCCAGCATTTT CASSLDPGFNQPQHF
TRBJ2-3 TRBV5-4 - - TGTGCCAGCAGCCCCAGACTAGGCCCAGATACGCAGTATTTT CASSPRLGPDTQYF
TRBJ2-5 TRBV7-9 - TRBD1 TGTGCCAGCAGCTCCCCCAGGGGGCGCTCTGAGACCCAGTACTTC CASSSPRGRSETQYF